These 19 T cell receptor beta chains share one sample of origin, sequenced in a study of coeliac disease. Only in-frame clones appear in the TCRdb table, and some are missing; sequencing was by immunoSEQ multiplex PCR. The sample lists around 9,000 clones, roughly 70% occurring once. Sequences were obtained from lamina propria lymphocytes from the gut. The receptors here all came from a woman between 55 and 75 years old with celiac disease.

This clone occurred a few times. This chain joins TRBV5-1 and TRBJ2-2, with a tentative D call TRBD2 (6 bases). V shed 0 bases and J shed 6 bases, with 12 bases lying between them. Germline CDR1 SGHRS, CDR2 YFSETQ. The CDR3 totals 15 residues. The CDR3 sequence is CASSLAPGEAGELFF. The CDR3 nucleotides are TGCGCCAGCAGCTTGGCCCCGGGAGAGGCCGGGGAGCTGTTTTTT.

The V and J genes are TRBV6-5 and TRBJ2-7; weak D call: TRBD2 (5 bases). The CDR3 has 16 amino acids. V lost 4 bases to trimming and J lost 0 bases, with 16 bases between them. The germline V gene has CDR1 MNHEY and CDR2 SVGAGI. For the CDR3, the DNA is TGTGCCAGCAGTTTTTCCAGCACGGGAATCTCCTACGAGCAGTACTTC. Protein: CASSFSSTGISYEQYF.

The rearrangement uses TRBV7-5 and TRBJ1-5; the table assigns TRBD1, which was not confirmed against the DNA. TRBV7-5 is assigned pseudogene status. This CDR3 has 17 residues. The CDR3 here is CVRSHAGTGGKDQPQHF. CDR3 DNA: TGTGTCAGAAGCCATGCAGGGACAGGGGGAAAAGATCAGCCCCAGCATTTT.

J is TRBJ2-3 and V is TRBV30, with D unresolved. CDR1 and CDR2 from the germline V gene are GTSNPN and SVGIG (reference sequence). The CDR3 has 11 amino acids. Deletions cut 5 bases from V and 6 bases from J, with 9 bases between. CDR3 DNA: TGTGCCTGGCAGATCGTGGATACGCAGTATTTT. Protein product: CAWQIVDTQYF.

About this clone: A read error may account for a junction end that differs from germline. The chain is built from TRBV29-1 and TRBJ2-1, with 12 bases fitting TRBD2. Looked up from germline, CDR1 is SQVTM and CDR2 is ANQGSEA. The CDR3 sequence is 15 residues long. The CDR3 reads CSVEGLAGPYNEQFF. The CDR3 DNA reads as TGCAGCGTGGAAGGACTAGCGGGGCCATACAATGAGCAGTTCTTC.

The chain links TRBV18 to TRBJ1-6; 7 bases align to TRBD1. CDR1 is KGHSH and CDR2 is LQKENI in the germline V gene. Trimming cost V 3 bases and J 13 bases; bases outside gene matches: 6. CDR3 length: 13 residues. The CDR3 DNA follows: TGTGCCAGCTCACCGGGACAGACTTCTCCCCTCCACTTT. It specifies CASSPGQTSPLHF.

This clone was picked up one time. The rearrangement joins TRBV5-1 to TRBJ1-3; no reliable D call. This CDR3 has 16 amino acids. Germline loops: CDR1 SGHRS, CDR2 YFSETQ. Deletions cut 1 base from V and 1 base from J, with 12 bases between. As DNA, the CDR3 is TGCGCCAGCAGCTTGAAGCAGATAGCTTCTGGAAACACCATATATTTT. Translation: CASSLKQIASGNTIYF.

V is TRBV9 and J is TRBJ1-4, with TRBD1 identical over 7 bases. Per the germline V gene, CDR1 is SGDLS and CDR2 is YYNGEE. There are 14 residues in the CDR3. Losses at the gene ends were 3 bases for V and 8 bases for J; bases not matched to a gene: 7. CDR3 sequence reads: CASSGAGGFEKLFF. In DNA form, the CDR3 reads TGTGCCAGCAGCGGGGCAGGGGGGTTCGAAAAACTGTTTTTT.

This clone was seen once. The chain employs TRBV18 and TRBJ2-1; 10 nucleotides align to TRBD1. Trimming cost V 4 bases and J 1 base; bases outside gene matches: 1. CDR1 is KGHSH, CDR2 LQKENI, per germline. This CDR3 comprises 15 residues. CDR3 DNA: TGTGCCAGCTCACAGGGACAGGGGTCCTACAATGAGCAGTTCTTC. It codes for CASSQGQGSYNEQFF.

The chain is built from TRBV5-4 and TRBJ2-5; 7 nucleotides line up with TRBD2. This CDR3 is 14 amino acids long. Germline CDR1 is SGHNT and CDR2 is YYREEE (reference sequence). V was clipped by 4 bases and J by 10 bases; unmatched bases: 13. Here the CDR3 reads CASSSGDALPDQYF. CDR3 in DNA: TGTGCCAGCAGCAGCGGGGACGCCCTTCCCGACCAGTACTTC. The complete variable domain, with remaining parts taken from reference TRBV5-4 and TRBJ2-5, reads ETGVTQSPTHLIKTRGQQVTLRCSSQSGHNTVSWYQQALGQGPQFIFQYYREEENGRGNFPPRFSGLQFPNYSSELNVNALELDDSALYLCASSSGDALPDQYFGPGTRLLVL.

As to this clone: Other nucleotide sequences in the sample specify the same CDR3. The V call is TRBV5-1, the J call TRBJ2-3; 10 bases are shared with TRBD2. The V segment lost 0 bases and the J segment 4 bases; nucleotides outside the gene matches: 5. Germline V CDR1 and CDR2: SGHRS, YFSETQ. This CDR3 spans 16 amino acids. The chain's CDR3 is CASSLGGTSVSDTQYF. DNA of the CDR3: TGCGCCAGCAGCTTGGGAGGGACTAGCGTCTCAGATACGCAGTATTTT.

The rearrangement uses TRBV7-9 and TRBJ2-3; D gene ambiguous. This CDR3 is built from 13 residues. Germline CDR1 SEHNR, CDR2 FQNEAQ (reference sequence). Trimming removed 4 bases at V and 5 bases at J, with 10 bases between. The CDR3 DNA is TGTGCCAGCAGCTCCCCTCCGGGAGATACGCAGTATTTT. This sequence encodes CASSSPPGDTQYF.

The chain recombines TRBV5-1 with TRBJ2-5; maybe TRBD2 (5 bases). Trimming pared 0 bases from V and 2 bases from J, leaving 8 bases between. Germline assignment: CDR1 SGHRS and CDR2 YFSETQ. The CDR3 has 14 amino acids. The CDR3 sequence: CASSLGRTQETQYF. Written as DNA, the CDR3 is TGCGCCAGCAGCTTGGGACGGACTCAAGAGACCCAGTACTTC.

This sequence joins TRBV18 and TRBJ2-3; 8 bases agree with TRBD2. CDR3 length: 18 amino acids. J lost 2 bases, V lost 0 bases, and 10 bases had no gene match. Per germline, CDR1 KGHSH and CDR2 LQKENI. This chain's CDR3 is CASSPPIGGGGFTDTQYF. The CDR3 bases are TGTGCCAGCTCACCACCGATCGGCGGCGGGGGGTTCACAGATACGCAGTATTTT.

The chain is built from TRBV6-5 and TRBJ2-2; D unresolved. Trimming removed 0 bases from V and 8 bases from J, with 4 bases in between. The CDR3 length is 12 residues. Germline CDR1 MNHEY, CDR2 SVGAGI. The CDR3, as DNA: TGTGCCAGCAGTTACTCGCGGGGGGAGCTGTTTTTT. As protein: CASSYSRGELFF.

The chain has TRBV5-1 and TRBJ1-1, with 10 bases identical to TRBD1. With V trimmed by 10 bases and J by 12 bases, 30 bases remained unmatched. The CDR3 is 18 residues long. Per the germline V gene, CDR1 is SGHRS and CDR2 is YFSETQ. The CDR3 is CAGPSLRFIVGRQGATFF. In DNA, the CDR3 is TGCGCCGGACCCAGCTTGCGTTTCATAGTGGGGCGACAGGGGGCGACTTTCTTT.

In DNA, the CDR3 is TGTGCCAGCAGCGTTTTGAGTTTCGCAGATACGCAGTATTTT. Protein product: CASSVLSFADTQYF. V is TRBV9 and J is TRBJ2-3; D call uncertain. Per germline, CDR1 SGDLS and CDR2 YYNGEE. V was trimmed by 2 bases and J by 4 bases, leaving 11 bases between them. This CDR3 comprises 14 residues.

This clone has only a few counts. The chain carries TRBV7-6 and TRBJ1-5, with 7 bases aligning to TRBD1. This CDR3 has 14 residues. CDR1 SGHVS and CDR2 FNYEAQ come from the germline V gene. The ends lost 5 bases at V and 2 bases at J; junction bases unmatched: 3. CDR3 DNA sequence: TGTGCCAGCAGCCCCGGGACAGGCAATCAGCCCCAGCATTTT. Amino acids: CASSPGTGNQPQHF.

The V call is TRBV6-1, the J call TRBJ1-5; possibly TRBD1 for D (5 bases). CDR3 length equals 13 residues. Trimming pared 7 bases from V and 4 bases from J, leaving 11 bases between. Germline V gene sequence: CDR1 MNHNS, CDR2 SASEGT. This CDR3 reads CASKDRINQPQHF. Here the CDR3 DNA reads TGTGCCAGCAAAGACAGAATTAATCAGCCCCAGCATTTT.